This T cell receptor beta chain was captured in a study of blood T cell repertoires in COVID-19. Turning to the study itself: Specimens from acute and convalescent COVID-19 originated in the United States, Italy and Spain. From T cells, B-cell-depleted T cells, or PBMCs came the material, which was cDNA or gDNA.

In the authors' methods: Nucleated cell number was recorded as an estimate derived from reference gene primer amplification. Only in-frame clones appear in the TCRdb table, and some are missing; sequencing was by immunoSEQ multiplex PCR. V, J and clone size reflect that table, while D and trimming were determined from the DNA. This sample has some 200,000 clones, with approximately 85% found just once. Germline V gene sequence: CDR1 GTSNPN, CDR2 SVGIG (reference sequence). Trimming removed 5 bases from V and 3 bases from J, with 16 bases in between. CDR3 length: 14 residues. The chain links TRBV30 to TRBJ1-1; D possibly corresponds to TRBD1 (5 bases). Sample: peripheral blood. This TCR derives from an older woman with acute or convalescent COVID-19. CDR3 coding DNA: TGTGCCTGGGATCCTAAGGGGCGATACACTGAAGCTTTCTTT. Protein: CAWDPKGRYTEAFF.